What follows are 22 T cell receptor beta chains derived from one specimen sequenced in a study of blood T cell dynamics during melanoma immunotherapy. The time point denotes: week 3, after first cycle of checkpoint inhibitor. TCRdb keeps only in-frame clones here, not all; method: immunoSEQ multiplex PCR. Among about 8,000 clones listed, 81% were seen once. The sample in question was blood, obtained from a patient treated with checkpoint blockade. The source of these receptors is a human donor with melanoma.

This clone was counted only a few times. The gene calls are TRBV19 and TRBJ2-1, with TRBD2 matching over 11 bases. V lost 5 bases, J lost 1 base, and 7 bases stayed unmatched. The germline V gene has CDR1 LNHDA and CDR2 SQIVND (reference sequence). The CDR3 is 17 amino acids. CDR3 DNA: TGTGCCAGTAGTCTTCCGACTAGCGGGGTGTCCTACAATGAGCAGTTCTTC. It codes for CASSLPTSGVSYNEQFF.

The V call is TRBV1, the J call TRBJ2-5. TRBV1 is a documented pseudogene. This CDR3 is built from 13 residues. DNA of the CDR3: TGCACCAAGTCTCCTGATCGATGGGAGACCCAGTACTTC. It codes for CTKSPDRWETQYF.

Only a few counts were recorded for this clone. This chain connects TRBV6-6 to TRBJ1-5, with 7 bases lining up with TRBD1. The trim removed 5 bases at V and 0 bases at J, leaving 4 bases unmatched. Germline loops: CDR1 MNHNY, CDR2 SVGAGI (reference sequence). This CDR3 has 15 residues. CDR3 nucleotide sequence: TGTGCCAGCAGTCTGACAGGGAGTAGCAATCAGCCCCAGCATTTT. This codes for CASSLTGSSNQPQHF.

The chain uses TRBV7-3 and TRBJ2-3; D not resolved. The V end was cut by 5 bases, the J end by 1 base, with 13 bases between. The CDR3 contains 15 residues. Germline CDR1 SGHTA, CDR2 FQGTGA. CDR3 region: CASSPTGPGTDTQYF. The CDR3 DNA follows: TGTGCCAGCAGCCCTACCGGGCCCGGCACAGATACGCAGTATTTT. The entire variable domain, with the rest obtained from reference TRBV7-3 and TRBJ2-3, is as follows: GAGVSQTPSNKVTEKGKYVELRCDPISGHTALYWYRQSLGQGPEFLIYFQGTGAADDSGLPNDRFFAVRPEGSVSTLKIQRTERGDSAVYLCASSPTGPGTDTQYFGPGTRLTVL.

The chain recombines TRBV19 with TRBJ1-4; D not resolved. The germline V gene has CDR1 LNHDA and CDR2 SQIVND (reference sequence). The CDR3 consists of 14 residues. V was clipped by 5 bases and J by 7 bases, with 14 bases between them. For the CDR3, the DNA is TGTGCCAGTAGTCTGAAAGGATCTAGTGAAAAACTGTTTTTT. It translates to CASSLKGSSEKLFF.

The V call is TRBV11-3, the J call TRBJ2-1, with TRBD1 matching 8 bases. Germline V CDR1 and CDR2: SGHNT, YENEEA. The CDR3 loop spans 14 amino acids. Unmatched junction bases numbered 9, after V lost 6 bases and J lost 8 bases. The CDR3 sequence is CASRKDRGEDEQFF. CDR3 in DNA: TGTGCCAGCAGAAAAGACAGGGGCGAAGATGAGCAGTTCTTC.

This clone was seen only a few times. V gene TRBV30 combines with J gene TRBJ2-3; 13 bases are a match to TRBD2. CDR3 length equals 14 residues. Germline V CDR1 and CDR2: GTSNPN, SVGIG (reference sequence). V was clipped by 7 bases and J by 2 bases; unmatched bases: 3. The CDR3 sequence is CASTSGGSTDTQYF. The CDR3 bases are TGTGCCTCGACTAGCGGGGGGTCCACAGATACGCAGTATTTT.

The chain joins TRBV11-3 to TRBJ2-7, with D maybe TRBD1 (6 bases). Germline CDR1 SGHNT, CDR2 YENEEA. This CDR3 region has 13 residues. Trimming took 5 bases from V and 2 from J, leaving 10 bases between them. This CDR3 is CASSQGQAYEQYF. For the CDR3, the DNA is TGTGCCAGCAGCCAGGGACAAGCCTACGAGCAGTACTTC.

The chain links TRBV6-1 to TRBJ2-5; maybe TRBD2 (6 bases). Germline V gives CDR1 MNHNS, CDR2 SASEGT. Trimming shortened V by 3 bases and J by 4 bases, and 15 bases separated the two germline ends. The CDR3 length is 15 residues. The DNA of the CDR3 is TGTGCCAGCAGTGAGTGGGGGGATCCGGGAGAGACCCAGTACTTC. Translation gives CASSEWGDPGETQYF.

This CDR3 is CAWSRDTINYGYTF. The CDR3 coding sequence is TGTGCCTGGAGTAGGGACACTATAAACTATGGCTACACCTTC. The chain employs TRBV30 and TRBJ1-2; D possibly corresponds to TRBD1 (6 bases). CDR1 is GTSNPN and CDR2 is SVGIG in the germline V gene (reference sequence). The germline V and J ends were trimmed by 2 bases and 2 bases, with 12 bases remaining between them. The CDR3 runs 14 residues.

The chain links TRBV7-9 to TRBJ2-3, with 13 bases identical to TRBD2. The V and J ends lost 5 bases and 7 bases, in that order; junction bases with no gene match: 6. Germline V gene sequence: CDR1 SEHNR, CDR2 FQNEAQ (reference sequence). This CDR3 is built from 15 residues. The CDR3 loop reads CASSTRTSGGNTQYF. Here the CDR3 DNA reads TGTGCCAGCAGCACCCGGACTAGCGGGGGAAATACGCAGTATTTT.

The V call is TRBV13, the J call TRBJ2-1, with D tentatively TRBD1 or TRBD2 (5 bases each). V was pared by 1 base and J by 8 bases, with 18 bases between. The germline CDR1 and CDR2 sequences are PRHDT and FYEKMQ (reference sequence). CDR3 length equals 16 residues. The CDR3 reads CASSLVGELRGYEQFF. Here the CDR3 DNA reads TGTGCCAGCAGCTTAGTCGGGGAGCTTCGGGGCTATGAGCAGTTCTTC.

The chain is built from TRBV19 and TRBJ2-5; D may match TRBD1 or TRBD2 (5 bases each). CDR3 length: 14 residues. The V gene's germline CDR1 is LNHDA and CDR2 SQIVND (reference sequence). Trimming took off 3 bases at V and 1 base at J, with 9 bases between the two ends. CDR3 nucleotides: TGTGCCAGTAGTATGGGACGCCTCCAAGAGACCCAGTACTTC. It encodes CASSMGRLQETQYF.

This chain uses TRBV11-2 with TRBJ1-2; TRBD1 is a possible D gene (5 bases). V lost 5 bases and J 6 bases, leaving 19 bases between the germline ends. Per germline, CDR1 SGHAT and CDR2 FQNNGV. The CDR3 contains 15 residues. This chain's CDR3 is CASSVPGGGKDGYTF. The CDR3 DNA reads TGTGCCAGCAGCGTCCCGGGGGGGGGTAAGGATGGCTACACCTTC.

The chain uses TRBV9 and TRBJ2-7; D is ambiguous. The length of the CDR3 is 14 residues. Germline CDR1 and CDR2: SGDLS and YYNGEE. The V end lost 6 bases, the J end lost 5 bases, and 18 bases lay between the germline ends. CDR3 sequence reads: CASTPLRDRHEQYF. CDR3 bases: TGTGCCAGCACCCCCCTTCGTGATCGCCACGAGCAGTACTTC.

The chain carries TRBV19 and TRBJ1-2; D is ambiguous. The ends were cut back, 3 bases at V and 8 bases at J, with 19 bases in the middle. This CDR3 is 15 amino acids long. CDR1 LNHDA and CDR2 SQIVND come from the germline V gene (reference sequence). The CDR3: CASSIEDHSPIGYTF. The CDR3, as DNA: TGTGCCAGTAGTATCGAGGACCACAGTCCCATCGGCTACACCTTC.

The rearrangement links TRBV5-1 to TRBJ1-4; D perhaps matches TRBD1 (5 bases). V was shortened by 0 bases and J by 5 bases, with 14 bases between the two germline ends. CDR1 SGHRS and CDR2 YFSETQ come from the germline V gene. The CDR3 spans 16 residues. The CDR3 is CASSLGSGRINEKLFF. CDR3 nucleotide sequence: TGCGCCAGCAGCTTGGGCTCAGGGCGAATAAATGAAAAACTGTTTTTT.

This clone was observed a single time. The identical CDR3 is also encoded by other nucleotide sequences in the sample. The CDR3 DNA follows: TGTGCCAGCAGTGAAAGTGGGCAAGGCTACACCTTC. Amino acid sequence: CASSESGQGYTF. The V call is TRBV6-1, the J call TRBJ1-2; the D is unclear. This CDR3 has 12 amino acids. Germline CDR1 is MNHNS and CDR2 is SASEGT. Trimming removed 2 bases at V and 8 bases at J, with 9 bases between.

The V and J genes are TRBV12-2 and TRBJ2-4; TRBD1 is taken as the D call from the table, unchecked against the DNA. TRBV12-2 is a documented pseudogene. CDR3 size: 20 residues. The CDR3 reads CASRLEGQWAEFLAKNIQYF. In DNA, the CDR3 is TGTGCAAGTCGCTTAGAGGGACAGTGGGCTGAATTTCTAGCCAAAAACATTCAGTACTTC.

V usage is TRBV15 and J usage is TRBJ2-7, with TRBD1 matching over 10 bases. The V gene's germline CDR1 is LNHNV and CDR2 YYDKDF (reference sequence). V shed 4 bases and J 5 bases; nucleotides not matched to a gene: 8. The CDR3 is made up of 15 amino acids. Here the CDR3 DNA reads TGTGCCACCAGCAACCCGGGACAGGGGAAAAACGAGCAGTACTTC. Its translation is CATSNPGQGKNEQYF.

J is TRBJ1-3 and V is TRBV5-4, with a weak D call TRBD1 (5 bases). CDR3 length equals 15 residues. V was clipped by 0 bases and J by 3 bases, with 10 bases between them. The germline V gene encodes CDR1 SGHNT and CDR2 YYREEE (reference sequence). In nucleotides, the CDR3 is TGTGCCAGCAGCTTGGTAGGGGCGCTTGGAAACACCATATATTTT. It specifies CASSLVGALGNTIYF.

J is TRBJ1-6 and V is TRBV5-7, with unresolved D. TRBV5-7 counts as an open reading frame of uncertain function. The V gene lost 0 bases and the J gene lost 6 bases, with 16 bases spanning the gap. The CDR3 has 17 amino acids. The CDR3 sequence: CASSLVANRAGNSPLHF. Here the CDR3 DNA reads TGTGCCAGCAGCTTGGTTGCAAACCGGGCGGGTAATTCACCCCTCCACTTT.